This T cell receptor beta chain stems from a study of blood T cell repertoires in COVID-19. Study-level information: COVID-19 samples, acute and convalescent, were from the United States, Italy and Spain. The analysed material was cDNA or gDNA that came from T cells, B-cell-depleted T cells, or PBMCs.

In the source study's methods: Counts of nucleated cells, estimated from reference gene primer amplification, were obtained. The data were produced by immunoSEQ multiplex PCR, yet TCRdb's version contains in-frame clones alone and is incomplete. The V and J calls and clone size come from that table; D and trimming were worked out from the DNA. The sample comprises approximately 65,000 clones, 90% of which are singletons, and 0.52% rests with the top ten. A word on this clone: One end of the junction is discordant with germline, which a read error may explain.

Patients of the Seattle cohort, enrolled during active infection, were followed longitudinally. Sample: peripheral blood. This TCR came from a man between 50 and 59 years old with COVID-19, enrolled during active disease.

The CDR3: CASNPTGGDRPGAF. The DNA for the CDR3 is TGTGCCAGTAACCCGACAGGGGGCGATCGCCCCGGCGCCTTC. V and J are TRBV19 and TRBJ1-2, with 10 bases aligning to TRBD1. The CDR3 is 14 residues long. Germline CDR1 LNHDA, CDR2 SQIVND (reference sequence).